The subject of this entry is one T cell receptor beta chain. The length of the CDR3 is 16 residues. The trim removed 3 bases at V and 0 bases at J, leaving 4 bases unmatched. The germline gives CDR1 MNHEY, CDR2 SMNVEV (reference sequence). The data are from a study of blood T cell repertoires in COVID-19. Per the original methods: Nucleated cell number was recorded as an estimate derived from reference gene primer amplification. Here immunoSEQ multiplex PCR was the method, and the copy in TCRdb shows in-frame clones only, minus some. The DNA was the basis for D and trimming; V, J and clone size are from that table. The sample has 160,000 or so clones, about 85% seen once.

The sequence was collected from a woman between 65 and 79 years old with acute or convalescent COVID-19. This chain links TRBV27 with TRBJ1-3; 8 bases fit TRBD1. Sequenced sample: peripheral blood. The chain's CDR3 is CASSFDRGISGNTIYF. DNA for the CDR3: TGTGCCAGCAGTTTCGACAGGGGCATCTCTGGAAACACCATATATTTT.